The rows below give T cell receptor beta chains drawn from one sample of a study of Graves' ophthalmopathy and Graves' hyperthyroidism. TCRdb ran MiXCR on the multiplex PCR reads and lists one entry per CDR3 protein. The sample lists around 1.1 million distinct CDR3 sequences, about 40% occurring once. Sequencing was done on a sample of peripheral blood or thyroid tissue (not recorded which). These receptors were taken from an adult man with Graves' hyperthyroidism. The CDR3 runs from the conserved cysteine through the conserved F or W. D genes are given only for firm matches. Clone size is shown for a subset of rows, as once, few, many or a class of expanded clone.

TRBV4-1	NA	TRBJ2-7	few	TGCGCCAGCAGCCTATATCCGACGGAATCCTACGAGCAGTACTTC	CASSLYPTESYEQYF
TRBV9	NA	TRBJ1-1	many	TGTGCCAGCAGCGTATTCTCGGGGAGGGAGGCTGAAGCTTTCTTT	CASSVFSGREAEAFF
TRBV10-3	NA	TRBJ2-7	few	TGTGCCAGCAGTCCGTGGACAGCCCTATACTACGAGCAGTACTTC	CASSPWTALYYEQYF
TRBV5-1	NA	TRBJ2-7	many	TGTGCCAGCAGCTCAGGGGCGTACGAGCAGTACTTC	CASSSGAYEQYF
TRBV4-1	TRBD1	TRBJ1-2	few	TGCGCCAGCAGCCAAGGGGCCACCGGGACAGGGGATCACTATGGCTACACCTTC	CASSQGATGTGDHYGYTF
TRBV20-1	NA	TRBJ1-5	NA	TGCAGTGCTAGAGAGGCGGGAGGGCCCACCGGGGAACATCAGCCCCAGCATTTT	CSAREAGGPTGEHQPQHF
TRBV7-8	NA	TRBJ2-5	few	TGTGCCAGCTTGGCAGGGAAAGAGACCCAGTACTTC	CASLAGKETQYF
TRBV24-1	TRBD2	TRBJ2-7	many	TGTGCCACCAGTGACCAAAACGACCAGCGGGGGGGTTACGAGCAGTACTTC	CATSDQNDQRGGYEQYF
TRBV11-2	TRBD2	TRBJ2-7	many	TGTGCCAGCCAAGGAAGCGGGATTTCCAACGAGCAGTACTTC	CASQGSGISNEQYF
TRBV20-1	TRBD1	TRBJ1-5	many	TGCAGTGCTCTGGGACAGGGGGTCAATCAGCCCCAGCATTTT	CSALGQGVNQPQHF
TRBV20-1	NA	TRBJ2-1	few	TGCAGTGCTAGAGTCAGTAAGATTGAGCAGTTCTTC	CSARVSKIEQFF
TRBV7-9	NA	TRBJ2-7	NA	TGTGCCAGCAGCCTAGCGGCCGAGACAGGGCTGGGCTACGAGCAGTACTTC	CASSLAAETGLGYEQYF
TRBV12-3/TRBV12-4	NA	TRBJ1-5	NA	TGTGCCAGCAGTAAAGCAACTTTCAATCAGCCCCGGCATTTT	CASSKATFNQPRHF
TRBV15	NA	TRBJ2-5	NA	TGTGCCACCGGACAACAACAAGAGACCCAGTACTTC	CATGQQQETQYF
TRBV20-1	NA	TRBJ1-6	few	TGCAGTGCTAGTTCCCGGGACCCCTCGGGTTCACCCCTCCACTTT	CSASSRDPSGSPLHF
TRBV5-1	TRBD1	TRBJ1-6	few	TGCGCCAGCAGCGACGCCGGGACAGGGAGGGGTTCACCCCTCCACTTT	CASSDAGTGRGSPLHF
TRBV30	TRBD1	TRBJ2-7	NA	TGTGCCTGGAGGAGGACAGGGAACTACGAGCAGTACTTC	CAWRRTGNYEQYF
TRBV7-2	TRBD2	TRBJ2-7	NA	TGTGCCAGCAGCCGTACTAGCGGGAGTTGGTACGAGCAGTACTTC	CASSRTSGSWYEQYF
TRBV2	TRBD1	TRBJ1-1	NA	TGTGCTAGCTTGGACAGGGCCACTGAAGCTTTCTTT	CASLDRATEAFF
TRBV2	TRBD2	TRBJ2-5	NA	TGTGCCAGCACGGAGGAGGCGGGAGGCTTACCAGAATTC	CASTEEAGGLPEF
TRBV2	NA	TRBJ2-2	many	TGTGCCCAGCAGACCTATCTCACCGGGGAGCTGTTTTTT	CAQQTYLTGELFF
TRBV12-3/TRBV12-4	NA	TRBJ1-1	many	TGTGCCAGCAGTCCCTTGGGAGGGGACACTGAAGCTTTCTTT	CASSPLGGDTEAFF
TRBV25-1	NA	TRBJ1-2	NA	TGTGCCAGCAGTGAATATGGGACCGTGAACTATGGCTACACCTTC	CASSEYGTVNYGYTF
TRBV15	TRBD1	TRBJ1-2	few	TGTGCCACTAGTACTCGACAGGGGAATTTCTATGGCTACACCTTC	CATSTRQGNFYGYTF
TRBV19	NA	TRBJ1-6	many	TGTGCCAGTAGTTCCGACGGGCAGTGGGCCCTCCACTTT	CASSSDGQWALHF
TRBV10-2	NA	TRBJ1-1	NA	TGCGCCAGCAGCTATAAGGGTGGCATGAACACTGAAGCTTTCTTT	CASSYKGGMNTEAFF
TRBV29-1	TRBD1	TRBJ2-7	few	TGCAGCGTTCCGGGACAGGGTATGTACGAGCAGTACTTC	CSVPGQGMYEQYF
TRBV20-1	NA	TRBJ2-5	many	TGCAGTGCTAGAGATACCAGATGGCGTGGAGAGACCCAGTACTTC	CSARDTRWRGETQYF
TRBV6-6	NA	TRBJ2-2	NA	TGTGCCAGCACAACCACTGGTACCGGGGAGCTGTTTTTT	CASTTTGTGELFF
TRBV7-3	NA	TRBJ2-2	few	TGTGCCAGCAGCCCGAGCCGAGGGGGGGTTTTTATCGGGGAGCTGTTTTTT	CASSPSRGGVFIGELFF
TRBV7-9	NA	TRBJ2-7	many	TGTGCCAGCAGCTTAGAGGGGTGGGTCGAGCAGTACTTC	CASSLEGWVEQYF
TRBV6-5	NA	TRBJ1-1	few	TGTGCCAGCAGTGCCACCAATGAGGGGCGGACTGAAGCTTTCTTT	CASSATNEGRTEAFF
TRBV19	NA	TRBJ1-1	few	TGTGCCAGTAGTATACGGGGGCTGGGGACTGAAGCTTTCTTT	CASSIRGLGTEAFF
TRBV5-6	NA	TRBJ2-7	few	TGTGCCAGCAGCTTCGAAGGCTACGAGCAGTACTTC	CASSFEGYEQYF
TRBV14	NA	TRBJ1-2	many	TGTGCCAGCAGCCAAGCTCCGGGGAACTATGGCTACACCTTC	CASSQAPGNYGYTF
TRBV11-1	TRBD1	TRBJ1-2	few	TGTGCCAGCAGCGCGTCCGGGACAGGACACTATGGCTACACCTTC	CASSASGTGHYGYTF
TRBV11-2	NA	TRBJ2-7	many	TGTGCCAGCAGCAATTTGATAGACTACGAGCAGTACTTC	CASSNLIDYEQYF
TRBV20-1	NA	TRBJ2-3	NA	TGCAGTGCTCCTTTTAGGGGGGGGGGGGCAGATACGCAGTATTTT	CSAPFRGGGADTQYF
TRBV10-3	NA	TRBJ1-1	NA	TGTGCCATCAGGGGGGCGGGGGCTGATGAAGCTTTCTTT	CAIRGAGADEAFF
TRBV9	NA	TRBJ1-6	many	TGTGCCAGCAGCGACGGACAAGTGAGCTCCTATAATTCACCCCTCCACTTT	CASSDGQVSSYNSPLHF